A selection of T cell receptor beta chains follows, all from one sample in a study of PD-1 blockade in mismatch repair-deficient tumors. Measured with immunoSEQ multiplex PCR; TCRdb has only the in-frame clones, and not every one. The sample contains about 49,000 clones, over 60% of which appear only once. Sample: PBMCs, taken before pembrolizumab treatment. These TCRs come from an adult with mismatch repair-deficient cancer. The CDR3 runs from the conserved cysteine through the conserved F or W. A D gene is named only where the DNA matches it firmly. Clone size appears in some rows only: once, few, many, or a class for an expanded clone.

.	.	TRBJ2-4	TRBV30	TGTGCCTGGAGAGCAGACAGTTTTAAAAACATTCAGTACTTC	CAWRADSFKNIQYF
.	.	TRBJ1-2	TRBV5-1	TGCGCCAGCAGCTTGGTCGCAGGGAACTATGGCTACACCTTC	CASSLVAGNYGYTF
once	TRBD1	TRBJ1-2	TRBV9	TGTGCCAGCAGCCCATCCGGGACAGGGGGCAGAGGCTACACCTTC	CASSPSGTGGRGYTF
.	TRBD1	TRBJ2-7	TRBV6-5	TGTGCCAGCAGTACCCCCGAGACAGGGGGCAACGAGCAGTACTTC	CASSTPETGGNEQYF
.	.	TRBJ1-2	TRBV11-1	TGTGCCAGCAGCGGGGTCTCCGGCTATGGCTACACCTTC	CASSGVSGYGYTF
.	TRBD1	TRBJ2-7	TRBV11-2	TGTGCCAGCAGCCCCCCCGGACAGGGGAGTTACGAGCAGTACTTC	CASSPPGQGSYEQYF
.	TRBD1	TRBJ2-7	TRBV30	TGTGCCTGGAGTGTACGTGACAGGGAGCCTTTATTC	CAWSVRDREPLF
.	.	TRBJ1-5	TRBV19	TGTGCCAGTAGTATAGGCGGCAGGCCTAAACAAAATCAGCCCCAGCATTTT	CASSIGGRPKQNQPQHF
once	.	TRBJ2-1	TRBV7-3	TGTGCCAGCAGCCCCGGGACCAACAATGAGCAGTTCTTC	CASSPGTNNEQFF
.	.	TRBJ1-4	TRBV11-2	TGTGCCAGCAGCTTAGGTGATCAGGGCGTCTTGGGTATCTATGAAAAACTGTTTTTT	CASSLGDQGVLGIYEKLFF
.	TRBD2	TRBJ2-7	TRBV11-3	TGTGCCAGCAGCCTCCTCGGGACTAGCCTCTACGAGCAGTACTTC	CASSLLGTSLYEQYF
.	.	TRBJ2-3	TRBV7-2	TGTGCCAGCAGCTTAGCGGCACGGAGCCATGATACGCAGTATTTT	CASSLAARSHDTQYF
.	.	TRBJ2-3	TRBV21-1	TGTGCCAGCAGCCCTTGGGGGGGCAGAACAGATACGCAGTATTTT	CASSPWGGRTDTQYF
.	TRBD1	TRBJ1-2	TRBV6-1	TGTGCCAGCAGTAGGACAGGGGGCATGTATGGCTACACCTTC	CASSRTGGMYGYTF
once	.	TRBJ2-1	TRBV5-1	TGCGCCAGCAGCTTGGATCGGTCGAGCTCCTACAATGAGCAGTTCTTC	CASSLDRSSSYNEQFF
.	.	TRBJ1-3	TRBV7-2	TGTGCCAGCAGCTTACGGGGGGGTTTCTCTGGAAACACCATATATTTT	CASSLRGGFSGNTIYF
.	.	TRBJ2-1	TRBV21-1	TGTGCCAGCAGCAAAACCCATTGTAGCGGGAGCTCCTACAATGAGCAGTTCTTC	CASSKTHCSGSSYNEQFF
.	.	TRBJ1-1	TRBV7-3	TGTGCCAGCAGCTCCCGGACCATGAGCGGACAGATGAACACTGAAGCTTTCTTT	CASSSRTMSGQMNTEAFF
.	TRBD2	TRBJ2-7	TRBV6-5	TGTGCCAGCAGATCACTAGCGGGATCCTACGAGCAGTACTTC	CASRSLAGSYEQYF
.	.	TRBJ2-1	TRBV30	TGTGCCTGGAGAGGTCTGAGCTCCTACAATGAGCAGTTCTTC	CAWRGLSSYNEQFF
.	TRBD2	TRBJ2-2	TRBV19	TGTGCCAGTAGTATATCAGGGGGTAGCGGGAGTTCCGGGGAGCTGTTTTTT	CASSISGGSGSSGELFF
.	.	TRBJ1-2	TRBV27	TGTGCCAGCAGTCTTCTTGGGGGCGACTATGGCTACACCTTC	CASSLLGGDYGYTF
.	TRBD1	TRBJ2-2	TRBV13	TGTGCCAGCAGCCTGGACAGGGGAAAACACCGGGGAGCTGTTTTT	CASSLDRGKHRGAVF
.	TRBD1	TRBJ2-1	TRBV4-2	TGTGCCAGCAGCCAGACAGGGTCCTACAATGAGCAGTTCTTC	CASSQTGSYNEQFF
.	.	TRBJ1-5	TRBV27	TGTGCCAGCAGTCCCGGGACGCAAAATAGGCATCAGCCCCAGCATTTT	CASSPGTQNRHQPQHF
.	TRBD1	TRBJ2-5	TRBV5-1	TGCGCCAGCAGCCGGACAGGGGCAGGGGGGGAGACCCAGTACTTC	CASSRTGAGGETQYF
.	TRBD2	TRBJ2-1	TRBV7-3	TGTGCCAGCGGCCCCCTAGCGGGAGGTGTCGATGAGCAGTTCTTC	CASGPLAGGVDEQFF
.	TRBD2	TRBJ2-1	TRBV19	TGTGCCAGTAGTATGGACGGGACTAGACGAAATGAGCAGTTCTTC	CASSMDGTRRNEQFF
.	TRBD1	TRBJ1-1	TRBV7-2	TGTGCCAGCAGCCTGACAGGGATGAACACTGAAGCTTTCTTT	CASSLTGMNTEAFF
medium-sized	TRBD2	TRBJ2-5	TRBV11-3	TGTGCCAGCAGCTTAAGGTCTAGCGGGAGTACAGAGACCCAGTACTTC	CASSLRSSGSTETQYF
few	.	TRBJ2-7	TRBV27	TGTGCCAGCAGTTTATTTCCCGGGGTCGAGCAGTACTTC	CASSLFPGVEQYF
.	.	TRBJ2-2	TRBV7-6	TGTGCCAGCAGCTCGACTTCGAACGGCGGGGAGCTGTTTTTT	CASSSTSNGGELFF
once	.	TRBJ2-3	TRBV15	TGTGCCACCAGCTCCCAAGGCTTAGTTGTAGATACGCAGTATTTT	CATSSQGLVVDTQYF
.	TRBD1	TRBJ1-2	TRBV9	TGTGCCAGCAGCGTAGAAATGGAAGGGGACAGGGGTCATGGCTACACCTTC	CASSVEMEGDRGHGYTF
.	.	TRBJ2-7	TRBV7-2	TGTGCCAGCAGCTTAGAGCGTTACGAGCAGTACTTC	CASSLERYEQYF
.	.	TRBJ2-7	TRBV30	TGTGCCTGGCGTAGCGAGCGGTCCTACGAGCAGTACTTC	CAWRSERSYEQYF
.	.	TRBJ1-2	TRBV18	TGTGCCAGCTCACCCGACGGGGCCTATGGCTACACCTTC	CASSPDGAYGYTF
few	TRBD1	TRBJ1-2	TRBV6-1	TGTGCCAGCAGTGAATGGCAGGGGGACGGCTACACCTTC	CASSEWQGDGYTF
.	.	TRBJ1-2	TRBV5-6	TGTGCCAGCAGCTTGGGACAGACGATATATGGCTACACCTTC	CASSLGQTIYGYTF
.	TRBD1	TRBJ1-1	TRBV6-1	TGTGCCAGCAGTTCTGACAGGGCAGGTGAAGCTTTCTTT	CASSSDRAGEAFF
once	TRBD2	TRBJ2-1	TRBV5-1	TGCGCCAGCAGGGACACTAGCGGCCCCTACAATGAGCAGTTCTTC	CASRDTSGPYNEQFF
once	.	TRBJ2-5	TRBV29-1	TGCAGCGTTCAACAGGGAGGCCAAGAGACCCAGTACTTC	CSVQQGGQETQYF
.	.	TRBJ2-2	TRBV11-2	TGTGCCAGCGGACAGTGGAGGGGCACCGGGGAGCTGTTTTTT	CASGQWRGTGELFF
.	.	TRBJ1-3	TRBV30	TGTGCCTGGGGTCGGACAACTACTCATGGAAACACCATATATTTT	CAWGRTTTHGNTIYF
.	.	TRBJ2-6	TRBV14	TGTGCCAGCAGTCCCCATGTTGGGGCCAACGTCCTGACTTTC	CASSPHVGANVLTF
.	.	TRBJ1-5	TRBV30	TGTGCCTGGAGTGTGGGGAATAGCAATCAGCCCCAGCATTTT	CAWSVGNSNQPQHF
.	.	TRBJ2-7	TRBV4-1	TGCGCCAGCAGCCAAGTGAAACTCGCGAGCTCCTACGAGCAGTACTTC	CASSQVKLASSYEQYF
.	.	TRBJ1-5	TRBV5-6	TGTGCCAGCAGCCCAGACCGAGGTCAGCCCCAGCATTTT	CASSPDRGQPQHF
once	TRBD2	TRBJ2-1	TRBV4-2	TGTGCCAGCAGCCAATCTCGGACTAGCGGGTATTCCGCTGAGCAGTTCTTC	CASSQSRTSGYSAEQFF
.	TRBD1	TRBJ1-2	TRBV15	TGTGCCACCAGCGGTGGACAGGCCTATGGCTACACCTTC	CATSGGQAYGYTF
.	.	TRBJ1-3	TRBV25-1	TGTGCCAGCAGCGCGGGACTCCTCTCTGGAAACACCATATATTTT	CASSAGLLSGNTIYF